This is a list of T cell receptor beta chains from one sample in a study of regulatory T cells in long-lasting Graves disease. TCRdb reanalysed the multiplex PCR reads using MiXCR and keeps one entry per CDR3 protein. The top ten hold around 13% of the sample, which has around 460,000 distinct CDR3 sequences, around a fifth seen once. Sequenced material: peripheral blood mononuclear cells (PBMCs), taken when the disease was refractory, from a patient treated with antithyroid drugs. Receptors were obtained from a female donor with Graves disease. The CDR3 runs from the conserved cysteine through the conserved F or W. The D gene is left open where the match is weak. Not all rows give a size; the values are once, few, many and, for expanded clones, a class.

v_gene: TRBV6-1
j_gene: TRBJ2-5
d_gene: NA
abundance: many
CDR3aa: CASRQDREGETQYF
CDR3nt: TGTGCCAGCAGACAGGACAGGGAGGGGGAGACCCAGTACTTC

v_gene: TRBV9
j_gene: TRBJ2-3
d_gene: NA
abundance: NA
CDR3aa: CASSVGLPSTDTQYF
CDR3nt: TGTGCCAGCAGCGTAGGGCTGCCCAGCACAGATACGCAGTATTTT

v_gene: TRBV11-2
j_gene: TRBJ2-1
d_gene: NA
abundance: NA
CDR3aa: CASSFGVSSYNEQFF
CDR3nt: TGTGCCAGCAGCTTTGGGGTTAGCTCCTACAATGAGCAGTTCTTT

v_gene: TRBV30
j_gene: TRBJ2-7
d_gene: NA
abundance: NA
CDR3aa: CAWSGGQGNYEQYF
CDR3nt: TGTGCCTGGAGTGGGGGGCAGGGGAACTACGAGCAGTACTTC

v_gene: TRBV20-1
j_gene: TRBJ1-1
d_gene: NA
abundance: NA
CDR3aa: CSAREIREDLTLNTEAFF
CDR3nt: TGCAGTGCTAGAGAGATCCGGGAAGACCTGACCCTGAACACTGAAGCTTTCTTT

v_gene: TRBV20-1
j_gene: TRBJ2-1
d_gene: NA
abundance: NA
CDR3aa: CSARTTLRRPSYNEQFF
CDR3nt: TGCAGTGCTAGGACCACGCTGCGTCGTCCCTCCTACAATGAGCAGTTCTTC

v_gene: TRBV2
j_gene: TRBJ2-6
d_gene: TRBD1
abundance: many
CDR3aa: CASSGLQGQRLAGANVLTF
CDR3nt: TGTGCCAGCAGTGGGCTACAGGGACAGAGACTGGCTGGGGCCAACGTCCTGACTTTC

v_gene: TRBV7-3
j_gene: TRBJ2-2
d_gene: NA
abundance: NA
CDR3aa: CASSLNIAGELFF
CDR3nt: TGTGCCAGCAGCTTAAATATTGCCGGGGAGCTGTTTTTT

v_gene: TRBV6-1
j_gene: TRBJ2-7
d_gene: NA
abundance: many
CDR3aa: CASIDNSYEQYF
CDR3nt: TGTGCCAGCATTGACAACTCCTACGAGCAGTACTTC

v_gene: TRBV18
j_gene: TRBJ2-7
d_gene: NA
abundance: NA
CDR3aa: CASSQAGGVYEQYF
CDR3nt: TGTGCCAGCTCCCAGGCCGGGGGAGTCTACGAGCAGTACTTC

v_gene: TRBV6-2/TRBV6-3
j_gene: TRBJ1-6
d_gene: TRBD1
abundance: many
CDR3aa: CASSYRDRGHSPLHF
CDR3nt: TGTGCCAGCAGTTACCGGGACAGGGGGCATTCACCCCTCCACTTT

v_gene: TRBV20-1
j_gene: TRBJ1-4
d_gene: TRBD1
abundance: many
CDR3aa: CSARDTGGNEKLFF
CDR3nt: TGCAGTGCTAGAGATACAGGGGGCAATGAAAAACTGTTTTTT

v_gene: TRBV28
j_gene: TRBJ1-5
d_gene: NA
abundance: many
CDR3aa: CASSSPQGSNQPQHF
CDR3nt: TGTGCCAGCAGTTCCCCCCAGGGGAGCAATCAGCCCCAGCATTTT

v_gene: TRBV6-5
j_gene: TRBJ1-1
d_gene: NA
abundance: few
CDR3aa: CASSYPERNTEAFF
CDR3nt: TGTGCCAGCAGTTACCCGGAAAGGAACACTGAAGCTTTCTTT

v_gene: TRBV9
j_gene: TRBJ1-4
d_gene: NA
abundance: few
CDR3aa: CASSLSRDAGRKLFF
CDR3nt: TGTGCCAGCAGCCTAAGCCGGGACGCAGGTCGGAAACTGTTTTTT

v_gene: TRBV30
j_gene: TRBJ1-5
d_gene: NA
abundance: few
CDR3aa: CAWSVGTDNQPQHF
CDR3nt: TGTGCCTGGAGTGTAGGGACTGACAATCAGCCCCAGCATTTT

v_gene: TRBV11-2
j_gene: TRBJ1-6
d_gene: NA
abundance: many
CDR3aa: CASSPQDRLLNSPLHF
CDR3nt: TGTGCCAGCAGCCCCCAAGACCGCCTCCTTAATTCACCCCTCCACTTT

v_gene: TRBV19
j_gene: TRBJ2-1
d_gene: NA
abundance: NA
CDR3aa: CASSIRNSRGRAGYEQFF
CDR3nt: TGTGCCAGTAGTATTAGGAACAGTAGGGGGAGGGCCGGGTATGAGCAGTTCTTC

v_gene: TRBV30
j_gene: TRBJ1-1
d_gene: NA
abundance: NA
CDR3aa: CAWSTGLNTEAFF
CDR3nt: TGTGCCTGGAGCACAGGGTTGAACACTGAAGCTTTCTTT

v_gene: TRBV6-1
j_gene: TRBJ1-4
d_gene: TRBD1
abundance: many
CDR3aa: CANSGQGGGNEKLFF
CDR3nt: TGTGCCAACAGTGGACAGGGAGGAGGTAATGAAAAACTGTTTTTT

v_gene: TRBV11-2
j_gene: TRBJ2-4
d_gene: NA
abundance: NA
CDR3aa: CASSSLGGPGRNIQYF
CDR3nt: TGTGCCAGCAGCTCCTTGGGGGGGCCTGGTAGGAACATTCAGTACTTC

v_gene: TRBV7-9
j_gene: TRBJ2-2
d_gene: NA
abundance: NA
CDR3aa: CASSPPTENTGELFF
CDR3nt: TGTGCCAGCAGTCCTCCGACGGAGAACACCGGGGAGCTGTTTTTT

v_gene: TRBV6-1
j_gene: TRBJ1-2
d_gene: NA
abundance: many
CDR3aa: CASRSRGDGYTF
CDR3nt: TGTGCCAGCAGGTCCAGGGGTGATGGCTACACCTTC

v_gene: TRBV5-1
j_gene: TRBJ2-7
d_gene: NA
abundance: NA
CDR3aa: CASSLDGQKNYEQYF
CDR3nt: TGCGCCAGCAGCTTGGATGGACAAAAAAACTACGAGCAGTACTTC

v_gene: TRBV6-1
j_gene: TRBJ2-5
d_gene: NA
abundance: many
CDR3aa: CTSGQETQYF
CDR3nt: TGTACCTCCGGACAAGAGACCCAGTACTTC

v_gene: TRBV29-1
j_gene: TRBJ2-7
d_gene: NA
abundance: few
CDR3aa: CSVAETLHFEQYF
CDR3nt: TGCAGCGTTGCGGAGACCCTCCACTTCGAGCAGTACTTC

v_gene: TRBV20-1
j_gene: TRBJ2-7
d_gene: NA
abundance: few
CDR3aa: CSASPGWGDTYEQYF
CDR3nt: TGCAGTGCTAGTCCCGGGTGGGGGGACACCTACGAGCAGTACTTC

v_gene: TRBV11-3
j_gene: TRBJ2-2
d_gene: TRBD2
abundance: NA
CDR3aa: CASSLLGLAGPGGTGELFF
CDR3nt: TGTGCCAGCAGCTTATTAGGACTAGCGGGCCCTGGGGGCACCGGGGAGCTGTTTTTT

v_gene: TRBV27
j_gene: TRBJ2-4
d_gene: TRBD2
abundance: few
CDR3aa: CASSPRLAGDENIQYF
CDR3nt: TGTGCCAGCAGTCCCCGACTAGCGGGAGACGAAAACATTCAGTACTTC

v_gene: TRBV15
j_gene: TRBJ1-2
d_gene: NA
abundance: few
CDR3aa: CATSRDLGNPNYGYTF
CDR3nt: TGTGCCACCAGCAGAGATTTGGGAAATCCTAACTATGGCTACACCTTC

v_gene: TRBV7-2
j_gene: TRBJ1-2
d_gene: NA
abundance: NA
CDR3aa: CASSPPRTGSGGYTF
CDR3nt: TGTGCCAGCAGCCCGCCTCGAACAGGGTCGGGCGGCTACACCTTC

v_gene: TRBV4-1
j_gene: TRBJ1-1
d_gene: NA
abundance: few
CDR3aa: CASSQGGRWTEAFF
CDR3nt: TGCGCCAGCAGCCAAGGGGGCCGATGGACTGAAGCTTTCTTT

v_gene: TRBV7-2
j_gene: TRBJ1-5
d_gene: NA
abundance: NA
CDR3aa: CASSPGGAGISNQPQHF
CDR3nt: TGTGCCAGCAGCCCCGGGGGGGCCGGGATTAGCAATCAGCCCCAGCATTTT

v_gene: TRBV20-1
j_gene: TRBJ2-7
d_gene: TRBD1
abundance: many
CDR3aa: CSASPGQGVGQYF
CDR3nt: TGCAGTGCTAGCCCAGGACAGGGGGTTGGGCAGTACTTC

v_gene: TRBV28
j_gene: TRBJ1-5
d_gene: NA
abundance: many
CDR3aa: CASSLIGNQPQHF
CDR3nt: TGTGCCAGCAGTTTAATTGGCAATCAGCCCCAGCATTTT

v_gene: TRBV15
j_gene: TRBJ2-6
d_gene: NA
abundance: many
CDR3aa: CATSRSPGLYSTGANVLTF
CDR3nt: TGTGCCACCAGCAGAAGCCCGGGACTTTACTCAACTGGGGCCAACGTCCTGACTTTC

v_gene: TRBV6-1
j_gene: TRBJ2-7
d_gene: TRBD1
abundance: many
CDR3aa: CASRRDRGSSYEQYF
CDR3nt: TGTGCCAGCAGAAGGGACAGGGGTTCTTCCTACGAGCAGTACTTC

v_gene: TRBV6-2/TRBV6-3
j_gene: TRBJ2-7
d_gene: NA
abundance: NA
CDR3aa: CASSFRTYYEQYF
CDR3nt: TGTGCCAGCAGTTTTCGGACATACTACGAGCAGTACTTC

v_gene: TRBV28
j_gene: TRBJ2-3
d_gene: TRBD2
abundance: NA
CDR3aa: CASSFSLAGGLDTQYF
CDR3nt: TGTGCCAGCAGTTTTAGTCTAGCGGGAGGGCTGGATACGCAGTATTTT

v_gene: TRBV6-1
j_gene: TRBJ1-5
d_gene: NA
abundance: once
CDR3aa: CASSREVDQPQHF
CDR3nt: TGTGCCAGCAGCCGAGAGGTAGATCAGCCCCAGCATTTT

v_gene: TRBV6-5
j_gene: TRBJ1-2
d_gene: NA
abundance: many
CDR3aa: CASSYQRNYGYTF
CDR3nt: TGTGCCAGCAGTTACCAACGGAACTATGGCTACACCTTC

v_gene: TRBV7-9
j_gene: TRBJ1-1
d_gene: NA
abundance: few
CDR3aa: CASSLLQTSAFF
CDR3nt: TGTGCCAGCAGCTTACTTCAGACCTCAGCTTTCTTT

v_gene: TRBV6-5
j_gene: TRBJ2-7
d_gene: NA
abundance: NA
CDR3aa: CASSWGLVGSYEQYF
CDR3nt: TGTGCCAGCAGTTGGGGCCTAGTGGGCTCCTACGAGCAGTACTTC